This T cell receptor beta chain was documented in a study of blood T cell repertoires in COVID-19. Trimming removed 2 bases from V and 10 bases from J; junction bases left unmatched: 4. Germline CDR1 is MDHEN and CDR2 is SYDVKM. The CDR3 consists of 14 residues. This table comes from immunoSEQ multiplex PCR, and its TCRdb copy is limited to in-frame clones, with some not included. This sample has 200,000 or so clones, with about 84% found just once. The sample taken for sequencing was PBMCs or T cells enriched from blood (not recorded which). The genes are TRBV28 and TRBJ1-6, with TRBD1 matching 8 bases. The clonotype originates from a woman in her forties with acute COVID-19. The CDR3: CASSLQGAGSPLHF. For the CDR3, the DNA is TGTGCCAGCAGTTTACAGGGGGCCGGGTCACCCCTCCACTTT.